This TCR beta chain was profiled in a study of blood T cells in healthy people across ages. Study results and caveats: PBMC samples, being unsorted, prevented any conclusive comparison of naive and antigen-experienced cells. Long-lived donors exceeded aged donors in naive CD4+ cells and diversity.

In regard to this clonotype: Its specificity is not known.

The use of a sample-barcoded 5' primer and a J-beta primer mix characterized a second PCR of about 7 to 12 cycles. TCRdb re-called the 5' RACE reads with MiXCR, one entry per CDR3 protein. The sample contains about 2 million distinct CDR3 sequences, about 50% of which appear only once. CDR3 size: 12 residues. Between the trimmed V and J ends, which lost 2 bases and 10 bases, there was a span of 9 bases. Germline V gene lookup returns CDR1 LGHNA and CDR2 YSLEER. Drawn from each donor were ten milliliters of peripheral blood. The clonotype comes from a woman aged 40 to 50 in good health. The chain employs TRBV4-3 and TRBJ2-1; D is ambiguous. Sequencing was done on a sample of blood. CDR3 protein: CASSQLGLEQFF. The CDR3 nucleotides read TGCGCCAGCAGCCAACTAGGGTTAGAGCAGTTCTTC.